The 18 T cell receptor beta chains presented below share a single source sample, sequenced in a study of cytomegalovirus exposure and HLA in healthy donors. Amplification used 60 Vbeta primers and 13 Jbeta primers. Assay used: immunoSEQ multiplex PCR; TCRdb lists only in-frame clones, some missing. The sample has approximately 170,000 clones; about three quarters are singletons. Sequenced sample: PBMCs. All receptors come from a young man in good health and CMV-seropositive.

V gene TRBV29-1 combines with J gene TRBJ1-1; TRBD1 aligns across 7 bases. Germline lookup yields CDR1 SQVTM and CDR2 ANQGSEA. The V gene end was trimmed by 7 bases and the J gene end by 1 base; junction bases not matched to a gene: 3. The CDR3 has 12 amino acids. The CDR3 sequence is CSGGTENTEAFF. Here the CDR3 DNA reads TGCAGCGGGGGGACAGAGAACACTGAAGCTTTCTTT.

This clone appeared a few times. V usage is TRBV5-6 and J usage is TRBJ2-7; TRBD1 matches 9 bases. The junction had 2 bases not matched to a gene; V was cut back by 2 bases and J by 2 bases. Germline V gene data show CDR1 as SGHDT and CDR2 as YYEEEE. The CDR3 consists of 14 residues. For the CDR3, the DNA is TGTGCCAGCAGCTTCGGGACAGGGACCTACGAGCAGTACGTC. It translates to CASSFGTGTYEQYV.

This clone has more than one count but fewer than ten. The chain joins TRBV6-1 to TRBJ1-4; 8 nucleotides line up with TRBD1. Germline CDR1 reads MNHNS; CDR2 reads SASEGT. The CDR3 has 16 amino acids. J was trimmed by 8 bases and V by 3 bases; bases with no gene match: 11. CDR3 in DNA: TGTGCCAGCAGTGAGACCTCGACAGGGGTTAAGGAAAAACTGTTTTTT. Amino acid sequence: CASSETSTGVKEKLFF.

V is TRBV6-1 and J is TRBJ1-1, with D possibly being TRBD1 (5 bases). With 8 bases removed from V and 4 bases from J, the gap between germline ends came to 11 bases. Germline CDR1 is MNHNS and CDR2 is SASEGT. The CDR3 loop spans 12 amino acids. CDR3 bases: TGTGCCAGCGGACTGGGGGGCACTGAAGCTTTCTTT. This encodes CASGLGGTEAFF.

This sequence joins TRBV5-1 and TRBJ2-1; D is unresolved. The ends were cut back, 6 bases at V and 0 bases at J, with 10 bases in the middle. The germline gives CDR1 SGHRS, CDR2 YFSETQ. CDR3 length equals 14 residues. The CDR3 nucleotides read TGCGCCAGCATGACTGACTCCTCCTACAATGAGCAGTTCTTC. Protein: CASMTDSSYNEQFF.

This clone was counted only a few times. The chain has TRBV25-1 and TRBJ1-5, with 9 bases aligning to TRBD1. This CDR3 is 15 amino acids long. Losses at the gene ends were 5 bases for V and 6 bases for J; bases not matched to a gene: 8. Germline V lookup: CDR1 MGHDK, CDR2 SYGVNS. The CDR3 DNA follows: TGTGCCAGCAGTCCGGGACAGGGATTTGGTCAGCCCCAGCATTTT. Its protein is CASSPGQGFGQPQHF.

This sequence joins TRBV25-1 and TRBJ1-5, with 7 bases matching TRBD1. Germline V lookup: CDR1 MGHDK, CDR2 SYGVNS. CDR3 length: 16 amino acids. Germline trimming cut 3 bases from V and 0 bases from J; bases unmatched to any gene: 5. CDR3 sequence (DNA): TGTGCCAGCAGTGACGCCGGACAGGTTAGCAATCAGCCCCAGCATTTT. Protein product: CASSDAGQVSNQPQHF.

CDR3 DNA: TGTGCCAGCAGCGCCGGACAGATTTCTTATGGCTACACCTTC. It encodes CASSAGQISYGYTF. The chain joins TRBV9 to TRBJ1-2; D might be TRBD1 (6 bases). The CDR3 runs 14 residues. Per germline, CDR1 SGDLS and CDR2 YYNGEE. The V end was cut by 3 bases, the J end by 5 bases, with 14 bases between.

This rearrangement joins TRBV28 to TRBJ1-2, with 9 bases that match TRBD1. J lost 8 bases, V lost 5 bases, and 12 bases had no gene match. Germline CDR1 MDHEN, CDR2 SYDVKM. This CDR3 has 15 amino acids. The CDR3 coding sequence is TGTGCCAGCAGTCCGCCGGACAGGGGCGATTTCGGCTACACCTTC. Translated, it gives CASSPPDRGDFGYTF.

The chain joins TRBV5-1 to TRBJ1-2; 9 bases match TRBD1. Germline V gene lookup returns CDR1 SGHRS and CDR2 YFSETQ. J lost 2 bases, V lost 6 bases, and 2 bases had no gene match. The CDR3 has 13 amino acids. CDR3 coding DNA: TGCGCCAGCACCGACAGGGGGAACTATGGCTACACCTTC. This sequence encodes CASTDRGNYGYTF.

The chain recombines TRBV9 with TRBJ1-3; D gene ambiguous. The CDR3 loop spans 17 amino acids. Germline CDR1 reads SGDLS; CDR2 reads YYNGEE. The ends were cut back, 3 bases at V and 0 bases at J, with 16 bases in the middle. The CDR3 here is CASSESRTGASGNTIYF. CDR3 bases: TGTGCCAGCAGCGAATCCCGGACGGGAGCCTCTGGAAACACCATATATTTT. Filled out from reference TRBV9 and TRBJ1-3, the complete variable domain reads DSGVTQTPKHLITATGQRVTLRCSPRSGDLSVYWYQQSLDQGLQFLIQYYNGEERAKGNILERFSAQQFPDLHSELNLSSLELGDSALYFCASSESRTGASGNTIYFGEGSWLTVV.

The rearrangement joins TRBV19 to TRBJ1-1, with D unclear. Germline assignment: CDR1 LNHDA and CDR2 SQIVND (reference sequence). Trimming removed 6 bases from V and 6 bases from J, with 23 bases in between. The CDR3 covers 16 residues. CDR3 sequence (DNA): TGTGCCAGTAGCCTAAAATCCGGGAATCCTTGGGCTGAAGCTTTCTTT. Amino acid sequence: CASSLKSGNPWAEAFF.

Remarks on this clone: The junction and the germline gene differ at one end; a read error may be behind it. This chain joins TRBV11-3 and TRBJ2-1; 7 bases are a match to TRBD2. Germline CDR1 and CDR2: SGHNT and YENEEA. The CDR3 loop spans 14 amino acids. This CDR3 is CASSLVGEPGLTLF. As DNA, the CDR3 is TGTGCCAGCAGCTTAGTGGGAGAACCGGGACTAACGCTCTTC.

The rearrangement joins TRBV10-3 to TRBJ1-2, with 8 nucleotides matching TRBD1. V dropped 6 bases and J dropped 7; count of bases not matched to a gene: 10. This CDR3 region has 14 residues. Germline V CDR1 and CDR2: ENHRY, SYGVKD. The CDR3 DNA reads as TGTGCCATCAGCCCGACAGGGGAGGATGGTGGCTACACCTTC. Translation gives CAISPTGEDGGYTF.

V usage is TRBV5-4 and J usage is TRBJ2-3; D unresolved. V was pared by 0 bases and J by 0 bases, with 8 bases between. The CDR3 runs 15 residues. Germline-derived CDR1 and CDR2 are SGHNT and YYREEE (reference sequence). CDR3 DNA: TGTGCCAGCAGCTTGGCTAGGTCTAGCACAGATACGCAGTATTTT. It codes for CASSLARSSTDTQYF.

The rearrangement uses TRBV6-5 and TRBJ1-1; TRBD1 is a possible D gene (5 bases). The V and J ends lost 4 bases and 7 bases respectively, with 16 bases between them. Germline V gene sequence: CDR1 MNHEY, CDR2 SVGAGI. CDR3 length: 14 amino acids. CDR3 nucleotides: TGTGCCAGCAGTTTCTCAGGACACTCAGATGAAGCTTTCTTT. Protein sequence: CASSFSGHSDEAFF.

The chain couples TRBV11-2 to TRBJ2-7; TRBD1 matches 8 bases. J lost 5 bases, V lost 3 bases, and 3 bases had no gene match. Germline V gene lookup returns CDR1 SGHAT and CDR2 FQNNGV. The CDR3 consists of 13 residues. For the CDR3, the DNA is TGTGCCAGCAGCTTCAGGGGGCTCCACGAGCAGTACGTC. Encoded protein: CASSFRGLHEQYV.

The rearrangement joins TRBV15 to TRBJ2-2; D is possibly TRBD2 (6 bases). The CDR3 is 16 amino acids. Trimming took 0 bases from V and 0 from J, leaving 8 bases between them. Germline V gene data show CDR1 as LNHNV and CDR2 as YYDKDF (reference sequence). The CDR3 nucleotides read TGTGCCACCAGCAGAGAGGCGGGGTCGAACACCGGGGAGCTGTTTTTT. It specifies CATSREAGSNTGELFF.